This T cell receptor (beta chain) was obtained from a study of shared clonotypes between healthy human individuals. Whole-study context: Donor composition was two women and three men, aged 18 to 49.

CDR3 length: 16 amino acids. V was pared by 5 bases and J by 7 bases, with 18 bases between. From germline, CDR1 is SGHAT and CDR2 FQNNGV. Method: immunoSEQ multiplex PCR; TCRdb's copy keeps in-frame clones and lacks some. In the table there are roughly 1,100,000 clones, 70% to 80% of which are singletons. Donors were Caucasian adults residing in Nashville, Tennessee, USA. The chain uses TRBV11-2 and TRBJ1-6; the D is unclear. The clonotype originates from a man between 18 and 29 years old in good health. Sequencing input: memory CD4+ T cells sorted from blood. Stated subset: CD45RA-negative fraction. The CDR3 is CASSPRPSLGNSPLHF. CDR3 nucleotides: TGTGCCAGCAGCCCCCGGCCCTCATTGGGGAATTCACCCCTCCACTTT.